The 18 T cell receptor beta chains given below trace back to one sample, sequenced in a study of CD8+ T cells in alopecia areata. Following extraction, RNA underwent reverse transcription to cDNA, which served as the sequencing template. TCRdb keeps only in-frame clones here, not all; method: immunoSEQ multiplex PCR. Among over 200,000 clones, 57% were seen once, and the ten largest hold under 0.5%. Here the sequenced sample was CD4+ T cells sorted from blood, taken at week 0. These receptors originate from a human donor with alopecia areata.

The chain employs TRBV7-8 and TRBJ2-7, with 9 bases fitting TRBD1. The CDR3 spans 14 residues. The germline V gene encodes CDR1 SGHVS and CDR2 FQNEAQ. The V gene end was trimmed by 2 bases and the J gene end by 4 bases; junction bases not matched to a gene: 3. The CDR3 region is CASSLTGGWYEQYF. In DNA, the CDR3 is TGTGCCAGCAGCTTAACAGGGGGCTGGTACGAGCAGTACTTC.

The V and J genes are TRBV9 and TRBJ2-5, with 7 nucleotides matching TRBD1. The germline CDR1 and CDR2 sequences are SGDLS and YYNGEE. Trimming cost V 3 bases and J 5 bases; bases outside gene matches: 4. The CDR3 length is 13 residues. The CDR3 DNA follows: TGTGCCAGCAGCGCGACAGGGATCGAGACCCAGTACTTC. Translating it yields CASSATGIETQYF.

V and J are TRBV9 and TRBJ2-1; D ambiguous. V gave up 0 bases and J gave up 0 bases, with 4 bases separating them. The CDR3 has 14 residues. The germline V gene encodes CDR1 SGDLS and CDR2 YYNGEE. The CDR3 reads CASSVVVSYNEQFF. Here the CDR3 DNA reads TGTGCCAGCAGCGTAGTAGTCTCCTACAATGAGCAGTTCTTC. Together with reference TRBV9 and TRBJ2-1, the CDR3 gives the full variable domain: DSGVTQTPKHLITATGQRVTLRCSPRSGDLSVYWYQQSLDQGLQFLIQYYNGEERAKGNILERFSAQQFPDLHSELNLSSLELGDSALYFCASSVVVSYNEQFFGPGTRLTVL.

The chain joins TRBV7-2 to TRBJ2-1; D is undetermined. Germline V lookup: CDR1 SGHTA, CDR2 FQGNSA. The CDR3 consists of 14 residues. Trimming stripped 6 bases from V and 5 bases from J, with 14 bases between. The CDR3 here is CASRITTLNNEQFF. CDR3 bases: TGTGCCAGCAGGATAACCACCCTAAACAATGAGCAGTTCTTC. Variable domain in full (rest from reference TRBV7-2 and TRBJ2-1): GAGVSQSPSNKVTEKGKDVELRCDPISGHTALYWYRQSLGQGLEFLIYFQGNSAPDKSGLPSDRFSAERTGGSVSTLTIQRTQQEDSAVYLCASRITTLNNEQFFGPGTRLTVL.

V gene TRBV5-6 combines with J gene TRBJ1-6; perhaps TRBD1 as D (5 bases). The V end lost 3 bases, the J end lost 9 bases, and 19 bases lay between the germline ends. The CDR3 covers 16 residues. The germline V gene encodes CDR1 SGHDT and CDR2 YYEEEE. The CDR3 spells CASSYSRVWWGSPLHF. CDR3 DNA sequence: TGTGCCAGCAGCTACAGCAGGGTCTGGTGGGGTTCACCCCTCCACTTT.

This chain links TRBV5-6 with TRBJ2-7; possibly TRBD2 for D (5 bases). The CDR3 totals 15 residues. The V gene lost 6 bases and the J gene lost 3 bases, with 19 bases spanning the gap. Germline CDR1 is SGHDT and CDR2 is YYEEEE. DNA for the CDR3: TGTGCCAGCACTCCCCGTCGGACGGCGGGCTACGAGCAGTACTTC. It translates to CASTPRRTAGYEQYF.

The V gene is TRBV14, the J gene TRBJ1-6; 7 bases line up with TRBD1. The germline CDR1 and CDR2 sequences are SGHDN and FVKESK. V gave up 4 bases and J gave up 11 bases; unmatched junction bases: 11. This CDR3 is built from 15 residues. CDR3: CASSPQTGSSPPLHF. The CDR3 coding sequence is TGTGCCAGCAGCCCACAGACAGGGTCTAGCCCACCCCTCCACTTT.

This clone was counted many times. Here the CDR3 DNA reads TGCGCCAGCAGCAACCGGGATACCGCGTCCTACGAGCAGTACTTC. Protein: CASSNRDTASYEQYF. The chain carries TRBV5-1 and TRBJ2-7, with D perhaps TRBD2 (5 bases). The CDR3 consists of 15 residues. V lost 4 bases to trimming and J lost 1 base, with 15 bases between them. Germline V gene data show CDR1 as SGHRS and CDR2 as YFSETQ. Looking up the rest from reference TRBV5-1 and TRBJ2-7 gives the full variable domain: KAGVTQTPRYLIKTRGQQVTLSCSPISGHRSVSWYQQTPGQGLQFLFEYFSETQRNKGNFPGRFSGRQFSNSRSEMNVSTLELGDSALYLCASSNRDTASYEQYFGPGTRLTVT.

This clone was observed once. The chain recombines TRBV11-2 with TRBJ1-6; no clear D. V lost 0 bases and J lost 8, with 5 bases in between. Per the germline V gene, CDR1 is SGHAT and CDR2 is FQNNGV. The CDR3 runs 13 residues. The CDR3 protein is CASSLEGYSPLHF. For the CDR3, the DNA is TGTGCCAGCAGCTTAGAGGGATATTCACCCCTCCACTTT.

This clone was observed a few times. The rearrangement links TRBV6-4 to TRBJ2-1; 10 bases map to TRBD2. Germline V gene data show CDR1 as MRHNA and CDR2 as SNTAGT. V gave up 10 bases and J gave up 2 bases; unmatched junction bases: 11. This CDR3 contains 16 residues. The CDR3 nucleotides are TGTGCCATCAAAATGGCGACTAGCGGGCCCTACAATGAGCAGTTCTTC. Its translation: CAIKMATSGPYNEQFF.

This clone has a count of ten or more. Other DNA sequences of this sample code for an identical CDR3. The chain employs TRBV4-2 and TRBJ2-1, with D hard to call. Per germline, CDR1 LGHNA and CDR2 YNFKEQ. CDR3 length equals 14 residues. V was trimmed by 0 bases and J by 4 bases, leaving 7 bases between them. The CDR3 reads CASSQEMGYNEQFF. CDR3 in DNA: TGTGCCAGCAGCCAAGAGATGGGATACAATGAGCAGTTCTTC.

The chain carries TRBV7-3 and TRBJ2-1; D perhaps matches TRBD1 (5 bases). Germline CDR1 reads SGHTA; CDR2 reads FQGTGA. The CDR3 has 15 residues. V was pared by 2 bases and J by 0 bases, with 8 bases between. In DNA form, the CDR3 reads TGTGCCAGCAGCTTACAGGGTAGCTCCTACAATGAGCAGTTCTTC. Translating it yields CASSLQGSSYNEQFF.

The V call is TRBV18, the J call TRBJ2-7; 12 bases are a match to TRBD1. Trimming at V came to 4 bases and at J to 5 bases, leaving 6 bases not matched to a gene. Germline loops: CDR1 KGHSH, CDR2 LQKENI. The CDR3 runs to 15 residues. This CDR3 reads CASSQTGTGGHEQYF. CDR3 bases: TGTGCCAGCTCACAAACCGGGACAGGGGGCCACGAGCAGTACTTC.

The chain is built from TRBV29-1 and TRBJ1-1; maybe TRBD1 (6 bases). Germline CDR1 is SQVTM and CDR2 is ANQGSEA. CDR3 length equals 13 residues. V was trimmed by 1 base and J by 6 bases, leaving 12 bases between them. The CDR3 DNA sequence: TGCAGCGTTGAAGGGAGGGGGTTTGCTGAAGCTTTCTTT. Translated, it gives CSVEGRGFAEAFF.

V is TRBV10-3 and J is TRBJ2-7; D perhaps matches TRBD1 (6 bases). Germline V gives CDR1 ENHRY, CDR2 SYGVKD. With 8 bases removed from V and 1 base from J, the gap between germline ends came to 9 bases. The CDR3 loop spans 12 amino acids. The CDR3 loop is CAIGGQSYEQYF. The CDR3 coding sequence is TGTGCCATCGGTGGACAGTCCTACGAGCAGTACTTC.

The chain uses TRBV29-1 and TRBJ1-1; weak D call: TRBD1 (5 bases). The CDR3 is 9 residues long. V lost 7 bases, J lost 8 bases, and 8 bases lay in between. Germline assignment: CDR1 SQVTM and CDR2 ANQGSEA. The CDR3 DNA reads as TGCAGCGCCGGGACCGAAGCTTTCTTT. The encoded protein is CSAGTEAFF.

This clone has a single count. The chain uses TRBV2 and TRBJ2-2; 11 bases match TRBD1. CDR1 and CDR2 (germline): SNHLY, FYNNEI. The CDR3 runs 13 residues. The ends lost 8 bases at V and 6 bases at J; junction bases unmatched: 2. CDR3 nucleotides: TGTGCCAGCCTGGGACAGGGGGCCGGGGAGCTGTTTTTT. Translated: CASLGQGAGELFF.

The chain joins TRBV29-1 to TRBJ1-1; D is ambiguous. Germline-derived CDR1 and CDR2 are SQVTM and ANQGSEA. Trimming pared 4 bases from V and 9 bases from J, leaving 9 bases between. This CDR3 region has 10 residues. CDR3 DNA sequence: TGCAGCGTTGCCGGGGAGCAAGCTTTCTTT. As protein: CSVAGEQAFF.